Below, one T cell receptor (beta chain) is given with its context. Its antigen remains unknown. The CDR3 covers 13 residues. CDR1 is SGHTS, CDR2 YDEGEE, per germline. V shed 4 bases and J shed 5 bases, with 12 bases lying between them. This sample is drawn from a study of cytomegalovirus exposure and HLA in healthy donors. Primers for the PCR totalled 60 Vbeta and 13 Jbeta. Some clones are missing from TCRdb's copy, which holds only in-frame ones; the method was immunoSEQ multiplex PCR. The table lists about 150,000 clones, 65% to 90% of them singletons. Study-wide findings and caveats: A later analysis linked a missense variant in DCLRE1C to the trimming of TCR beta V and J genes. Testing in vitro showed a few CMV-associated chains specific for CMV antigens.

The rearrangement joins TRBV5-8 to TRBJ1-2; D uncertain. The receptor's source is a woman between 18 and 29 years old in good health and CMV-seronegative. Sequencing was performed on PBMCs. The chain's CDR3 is CASSLISDYGYTF. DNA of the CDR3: TGTGCCAGCAGCCTCATTTCAGATTATGGCTACACCTTC.